Detailed here is one TCR beta chain. This clonotype was found a few times. Its antigen is currently not known. Nothing much larger sits one base from this clone, and base qualities are not available. The data are from a study of neurological immune-mediated disorders (dated by TCRdb to 2018 to 2020). Study-level background: Of the approximately 34 multiple sclerosis patients, approximately 31 had relapsing-remitting MS and 3 had secondary progressive MS. Peripheral blood TCR-beta repertoires from patients with HTLV-I-associated myelopathy (HAM/TSP), patients with multiple sclerosis, and healthy controls were compared in the study using UMI-based sequencing. Alongside PBMC samples, the set of 106 TCR-beta libraries contained longitudinal samples, technical triplicates, and paired CD4+ and CD8+ T-cell subsets that had been sorted. Of the roughly 71 subjects in the cohort, about 14 were HAM/TSP patients, about 34 were multiple sclerosis patients, and about 20 were healthy controls. Study-wide findings and limitations: The MS cluster was not associated with any clinical or MRI features, and the authors stated that larger cohorts are needed. TCR clonal expansion was greatest in HAM/TSP patients and smallest in MS patients, who ranked below even healthy controls. In a phylogenetic analysis, the repertoires of 18 out of 34 MS patients fell into a single cluster of related CDR3 sequences, pointing to a possible signature at the repertoire level. Across subjects, expanded clones never shared an identical CDR3 amino acid sequence, which suggests that the TCR-beta repertoires in every group were private.

V lost 3 bases and J lost 3 bases; the stretch between them is 9 bases long. Taken from the germline V gene, the CDR1 and CDR2 loops are SGHAT and FQNNGV. Including cysteine and phenylalanine, the CDR3 has 13 amino acids. Of the read, only the CDR3 DNA is kept; its 39 bases are in frame from base 1. For the unsorted PBMC libraries, 2 million PBMCs were stored in RNAlater at -80 degrees C until RNA extraction and were used to generate the libraries. Multiple sclerosis patients were enrolled in a US clinical protocol under which disease progression was evaluated by magnetic resonance imaging. Peripheral blood was subjected to Ficoll-Hypaque density gradient centrifugation to isolate PBMCs, which were then cryopreserved in liquid nitrogen. cDNA was synthesized by template-switch 5'RACE using a primer carrying a 10-nucleotide random unique molecular identifier by which each TCR transcript was tagged. Each sequencing run produced over 160 million TCR-beta sequences covering 15-18 subjects. The RNeasy kit was used to extract total RNA. TCR-beta VDJ regions were amplified with primers for the TCR constant region and the 5'RACE anchor, using the KAPA Real-time Library Amplification kit. Sample indexes and Illumina adaptors were added in a first PCR, and a second PCR then increased library yield. After Ampure bead purification, the roughly 650 bp TCR product was size-selected on a 2% E-gel SizeSelection system. Library quality was checked on a Bioanalyzer, concentration was measured with Qubit, and libraries were quantified with the Kapa Library Quantification kit before pooling. Libraries were sequenced paired-end 2 x 150 bp on an Illumina HiSeq 2500. To increase sequence diversity, about 25-30% phiX was spiked into each library pool. As for the original processing: Quality-filtered reads were processed with the UMI-based MiGEC pipeline, and over 80% of raw TCR sequences were removed by the MiGEC pipeline during error correction. IMGT germline references were used for alignment of VDJ genes, and clonotypes were defined by a unique CDR3 amino acid sequence together with V-J genes. Clonal expansion, Shannon diversity and CDR3 relatedness (CalcPairwiseDistances, ClusterSamples) were evaluated with VDJtools, and phylogenetic trees were built with CLCbio workbench. Clones with at least 8 unique UMIs were defined as expanded, with this threshold being based on coefficient-of-variation modelling across technical triplicates. TCRdb ran its own pipeline on the public reads, namely fastp trimming at Q25 and MiXCR clone calling, and kept in-frame beta chains. Entries that share a CDR3 protein sequence are merged under the most common genes and DNA. The V and J calls were determined by TCRdb, not by the authors. Across this sample there are 70,000 to 90,000 distinct CDR3 sequences, with approximately 5% seen only once. Around 2.3% of the sample is taken by the ten largest.

This receptor was obtained from a woman aged 30 to 39 with multiple sclerosis. The specimen was PBMCs. Recombination joined TRBV11-2 with TRBJ2-7; 5 matching bases give a weak D call of TRBD1. The DNA is as follows: TGTGCCAGCAGCTTCCAGACAGACTACGAGCAGTACTTC. Its protein is CASSFQTDYEQYF.